This T cell receptor (beta chain) was recorded in a study of cytomegalovirus exposure and HLA in healthy donors. PCR used 60 Vbeta primers and 13 Jbeta primers. Sequencing used immunoSEQ multiplex PCR; TCRdb keeps in-frame clones, though not all of them. The table records approximately 140,000 clones, about 85% of them present only once. General study points: Researchers had no immune exposure information except CMV serostatus available.

On this clone itself: Its antigen is still unknown.

This CDR3 has 15 amino acids. Germline CDR1 reads MDHEN; CDR2 reads SYDVKM. V lost 8 bases to trimming and J lost 7 bases, with 22 bases between them. The rearrangement joins TRBV28 to TRBJ2-3; TRBD2 might be the D (6 bases). Source material: PBMCs. This clonotype originated in a human donor in good health. The CDR3 DNA follows: TGTGCCAGCCGAAATCTAGCGCTAAGCTATAATACGCAGTATTTT. Amino acids: CASRNLALSYNTQYF.